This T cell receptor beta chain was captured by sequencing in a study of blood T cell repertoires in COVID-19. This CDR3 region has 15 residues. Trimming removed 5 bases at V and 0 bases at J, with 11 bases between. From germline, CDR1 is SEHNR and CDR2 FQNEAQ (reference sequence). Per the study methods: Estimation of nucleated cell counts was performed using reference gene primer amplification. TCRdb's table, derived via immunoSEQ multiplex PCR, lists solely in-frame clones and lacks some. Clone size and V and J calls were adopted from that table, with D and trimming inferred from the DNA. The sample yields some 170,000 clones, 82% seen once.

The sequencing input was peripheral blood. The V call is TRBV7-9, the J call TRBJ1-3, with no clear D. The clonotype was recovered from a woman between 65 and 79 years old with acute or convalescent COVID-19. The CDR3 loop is CASSPTPYSGNTIYF. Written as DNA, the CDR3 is TGTGCCAGCAGCCCGACACCTTACTCTGGAAACACCATATATTTT.